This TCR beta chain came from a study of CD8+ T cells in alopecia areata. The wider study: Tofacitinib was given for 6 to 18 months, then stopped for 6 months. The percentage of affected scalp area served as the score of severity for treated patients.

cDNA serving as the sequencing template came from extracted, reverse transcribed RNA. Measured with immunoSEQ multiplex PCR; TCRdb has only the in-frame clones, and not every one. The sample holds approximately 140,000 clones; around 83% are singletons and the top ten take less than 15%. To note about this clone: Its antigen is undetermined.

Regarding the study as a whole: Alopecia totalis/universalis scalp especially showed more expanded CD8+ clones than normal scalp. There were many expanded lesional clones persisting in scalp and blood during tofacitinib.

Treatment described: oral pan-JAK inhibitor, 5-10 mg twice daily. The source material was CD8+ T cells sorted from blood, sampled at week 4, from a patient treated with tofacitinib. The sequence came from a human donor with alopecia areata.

CDR3 residues: CASSPRFRETQYF. For the CDR3, the DNA is TGTGCCAGCTCACCAAGGTTTCGGGAGACCCAGTACTTC. The chain carries TRBV18 and TRBJ2-5; D not resolved. The germline CDR1 and CDR2 sequences are KGHSH and LQKENI. Trimming pared 2 bases from V and 5 bases from J, leaving 9 bases between. This CDR3 is built from 13 residues.